The 28 T cell receptor beta chains below were found in one sample sequenced in a study of blood T cell repertoires in COVID-19. The method was immunoSEQ multiplex PCR; TCRdb's version includes in-frame clones alone and lacks a portion of them. The sample lists about 480,000 clones, 88% occurring once. The sequenced material came from PBMCs or T cells enriched from blood (not recorded which). These receptors all come from a woman aged 35 to 49 who had recovered from COVID-19.

The chain employs TRBV7-9 and TRBJ1-2; no reliable D call. The CDR3 length is 14 residues. The germline V gene has CDR1 SEHNR and CDR2 FQNEAQ (reference sequence). V gave up 1 base and J gave up 3 bases, with 9 bases separating them. The CDR3 DNA follows: TGTGCCAGCAGCTTAGTGTATATCTACTATGGCTACACCTTC. Amino acids: CASSLVYIYYGYTF.

The chain employs TRBV25-1 and TRBJ2-7; 9 bases match TRBD2. CDR3 size: 17 residues. V shed 3 bases and J 5 bases; nucleotides not matched to a gene: 14. CDR1 and CDR2 (germline): MGHDK, SYGVNS. The CDR3 is CASSDPFRREGRDEQYF. The CDR3 coding sequence is TGTGCCAGCAGTGACCCCTTTCGGCGGGAGGGAAGAGACGAGCAGTACTTC.

This chain joins TRBV18 and TRBJ2-1; tentatively, D is TRBD1 (5 bases). The germline CDR1 and CDR2 sequences are KGHSH and LQKENI. The length of the CDR3 is 15 residues. Trimming stripped 4 bases from V and 7 bases from J, with 17 bases between. CDR3 coding DNA: TGTGCCAGCTCACACAAAGGGCAGGGTTTGAATGAGCAGTTCTTC. As protein: CASSHKGQGLNEQFF.

The genes are TRBV6-2 or TRBV6-3 and TRBJ2-3; D might be TRBD1 (6 bases). This CDR3 has 16 residues. CDR1 MNHEY and CDR2 SVGEGT come from the germline V gene. Trimming removed 2 bases from V and 2 bases from J, with 14 bases in between. CDR3 loop: CASSYPSWGHTDTQYF. The CDR3 region has the DNA TGTGCCAGCAGTTACCCGAGCTGGGGACACACAGATACGCAGTATTTT.

About this clone: The sample has other DNA sequences that encode this CDR3 too. CDR3 DNA sequence: TGCGCCAGCAGCCAAGAACTCGGGACAGATTATGGCTACACCTTC. Translating it yields CASSQELGTDYGYTF. V is TRBV4-1 and J is TRBJ1-2, with 7 positions matching TRBD1. This CDR3 has 15 residues. Looked up from germline, CDR1 is MGHRA and CDR2 is YSYEKL. J was trimmed by 5 bases and V by 0 bases; bases with no gene match: 6.

The chain couples TRBV7-2 to TRBJ1-2; 7 nucleotides align to TRBD1. Germline-derived CDR1 and CDR2 are SGHTA and FQGNSA. The CDR3 extends over 14 amino acids. V lost 5 bases and J lost 4; bases outside the gene matches: 7. As DNA, the CDR3 is TGTGCCAGCAGCGACCGGGACAGCGTCTATGGCTACACCTTC. Encoded protein: CASSDRDSVYGYTF.

This rearrangement joins TRBV15 to TRBJ2-1; 9 nucleotides agree with TRBD2. V gave up 0 bases and J gave up 10 bases; unmatched junction bases: 13. The CDR3 has 17 residues. The germline V gene has CDR1 LNHNV and CDR2 YYDKDF (reference sequence). CDR3 amino acids: CATSRDMASGVRSEQFF. The CDR3 DNA reads TGTGCCACCAGCAGAGATATGGCTAGCGGGGTCCGTAGCGAGCAGTTCTTC.

The genes are TRBV11-3 and TRBJ1-1; possibly TRBD1 for D (5 bases). Trimming removed 6 bases at V and 0 bases at J, with 11 bases between. The CDR3 is 14 amino acids. From germline, CDR1 is SGHNT and CDR2 YENEEA. For the CDR3, the DNA is TGTGCCAGCAGGAGCAGGGTTTTGAACACTGAAGCTTTCTTT. It translates to CASRSRVLNTEAFF.

The chain has TRBV7-2 and TRBJ1-5; maybe TRBD1 (6 bases). Germline V gene sequence: CDR1 SGHTA, CDR2 FQGNSA. Trimming removed 5 bases at V and 2 bases at J, with 16 bases between. The CDR3 runs 16 residues. CDR3: CASSPGGTHRNQPQHF. The CDR3 region has the DNA TGTGCCAGCAGCCCGGGGGGGACACATCGCAATCAGCCCCAGCATTTT.

V is TRBV19 and J is TRBJ2-6, with 7 positions matching TRBD1. V lost 6 bases and J lost 1; bases outside the gene matches: 0. Germline CDR1 LNHDA, CDR2 SQIVND (reference sequence). This CDR3 region has 14 residues. This chain's CDR3 is CASRTGSGANVLTF. CDR3 nucleotide sequence: TGTGCCAGTAGGACAGGGTCTGGGGCCAACGTCCTGACTTTC.

The chain carries TRBV5-1 and TRBJ2-3; 9 positions agree with TRBD2. This CDR3 spans 15 amino acids. The trim removed 4 bases at V and 2 bases at J, leaving 5 bases unmatched. Looked up from germline, CDR1 is SGHRS and CDR2 is YFSETQ. The CDR3 here is CASSNAGGTTDTQYF. The DNA of the CDR3 is TGCGCCAGCAGCAATGCGGGAGGGACCACAGATACGCAGTATTTT.

The chain links TRBV4-3 to TRBJ2-5; 9 bases agree with TRBD1. This CDR3 is built from 15 residues. Germline CDR1 and CDR2: LGHNA and YSLEER. V trimming: 1 base; J trimming: 6 bases; junction bases outside the gene matches: 6. This CDR3 is CASSQGRTGAQTQYF. The CDR3 DNA follows: TGCGCCAGCAGCCAAGGCCGGACAGGGGCGCAGACCCAGTACTTC.

This CDR3 reads CASSAGTGGSEPQHF. The CDR3 DNA reads as TGTGCCAGCAGTGCCGGGACAGGGGGCTCTGAGCCCCAGCATTTT. The gene calls are TRBV27 and TRBJ1-5, with 12 bases lining up with TRBD1. J gave up 8 bases and V 5 bases, and 7 bases lay outside the gene matches. Germline CDR1 MNHEY, CDR2 SMNVEV (reference sequence). The CDR3 totals 15 residues.

This chain links TRBV6-2 or TRBV6-3 with TRBJ2-4; a possible D gene is TRBD1 (5 bases). The V gene's germline CDR1 is MNHEY and CDR2 SVGEGT. Trimming took off 4 bases at V and 6 bases at J, with 10 bases between the two ends. The CDR3 is 13 amino acids. The CDR3 sequence: CASSFAGSNIQYF. CDR3 bases: TGTGCCAGCAGTTTTGCAGGGTCAAACATTCAGTACTTC.

This chain connects TRBV11-2 to TRBJ2-7, with D unclear. V lost 6 bases, J lost 5 bases, and 11 bases lay in between. The length of the CDR3 is 12 residues. Germline assignment: CDR1 SGHAT and CDR2 FQNNGV. The CDR3 sequence: CASSYPPDEQYF. The CDR3 coding sequence is TGTGCCAGCAGTTACCCCCCGGACGAGCAGTACTTC.

This clone was seen a few times. The chain couples TRBV18 to TRBJ1-1, with 7 bases identical to TRBD1. V gave up 4 bases and J gave up 0 bases; unmatched junction bases: 11. There are 17 residues in the CDR3. Germline-derived CDR1 and CDR2 are KGHSH and LQKENI. DNA of the CDR3: TGTGCCAGCTCACAAGTAAGACCCGGGACAGTGAACACTGAAGCTTTCTTT. Its translation is CASSQVRPGTVNTEAFF. Together with reference TRBV18 and TRBJ1-1, the CDR3 gives the full variable domain: NAGVMQNPRHLVRRRGQEARLRCSPMKGHSHVYWYRQLPEEGLKFMVYLQKENIIDESGMPKERFSAEFPKEGPSILRIQQVVRGDSAAYFCASSQVRPGTVNTEAFFGQGTRLTVV.

In nucleotides, the CDR3 is TGCGCCAGCAGCTTAGAGCAGGGATCGGCTGAAGCTTTCTTT. Amino acids: CASSLEQGSAEAFF. The chain is built from TRBV5-1 and TRBJ1-1; TRBD1 is a possible D gene (5 bases). Trimming removed 2 bases at V and 6 bases at J, with 14 bases between. The CDR3 covers 14 residues. Germline V gives CDR1 SGHRS, CDR2 YFSETQ.

The chain links TRBV28 to TRBJ1-1; 9 bases line up with TRBD1. The length of the CDR3 is 15 residues. Losses at the gene ends were 4 bases for V and 11 bases for J; bases not matched to a gene: 14. In germline, CDR1 is MDHEN, CDR2 SYDVKM. As DNA, the CDR3 is TGTGCCAGCAGTTCTCATTCAACAGGGGGCTTATCGGCTTTCTTT. It yields the protein CASSSHSTGGLSAFF.

The chain recombines TRBV5-1 with TRBJ2-1, with D perhaps TRBD2 (5 bases). Per the germline V gene, CDR1 is SGHRS and CDR2 is YFSETQ. The CDR3 consists of 15 residues. Trimming took off 4 bases at V and 7 bases at J, with 18 bases between the two ends. The CDR3 DNA reads as TGCGCCAGCAGCCCGCTGAGGGCCAGCTCGAATGAGCAGTTCTTC. Translation gives CASSPLRASSNEQFF.

This sequence joins TRBV28 and TRBJ2-5; 9 nucleotides align to TRBD2. V gave up 5 bases and J gave up 5 bases; unmatched junction bases: 12. Germline values: CDR1 MDHEN, CDR2 SYDVKM. The CDR3 covers 16 residues. The CDR3 DNA reads TGTGCCAGCAGTCATGGGACTAGCTTTGGGTGGGAGACCCAGTACTTC. Translation: CASSHGTSFGWETQYF.

The chain employs TRBV2 and TRBJ2-3; 7 nucleotides line up with TRBD2. The germline V gene has CDR1 SNHLY and CDR2 FYNNEI. The CDR3 extends over 14 amino acids. V was pared by 8 bases and J by 0 bases, with 5 bases of the junction left unmatched. The CDR3 is CASLLAISTDTQYF. CDR3 DNA sequence: TGTGCCAGCCTACTAGCGATAAGCACAGATACGCAGTATTTT.

The table lists this clone with a count of one. The genes are TRBV5-4 and TRBJ1-1; D perhaps matches TRBD1 (5 bases). The V end was cut by 4 bases, the J end by 3 bases, with 25 bases between. The CDR3 is 18 residues long. Germline V lookup: CDR1 SGHNT, CDR2 YYREEE (reference sequence). CDR3 coding DNA: TGTGCCAGCAGCCCTATCGACAGACATACAGCCTTGGACACTGAAGCTTTCTTT. This translates into CASSPIDRHTALDTEAFF.

This chain uses TRBV5-1 with TRBJ1-2, with 8 bases aligning to TRBD1. With 6 bases clipped from V and 0 bases from J, the junction kept 4 bases outside the gene matches. Germline V gene sequence: CDR1 SGHRS, CDR2 YFSETQ. The CDR3 runs 14 residues. The CDR3 DNA sequence: TGCGCCAGCAACCAGGGGGCAGCTAACTATGGCTACACCTTC. This sequence encodes CASNQGAANYGYTF.

The rearrangement joins TRBV19 to TRBJ1-5; D is perhaps TRBD1 (5 bases). The CDR3 loop spans 13 amino acids. The V gene's germline CDR1 is LNHDA and CDR2 SQIVND (reference sequence). Trimming shortened V by 2 bases and J by 7 bases, and 9 bases separated the two germline ends. The CDR3 sequence: CASSISREQPQHF. CDR3 sequence (DNA): TGTGCCAGTAGTATAAGCAGGGAACAGCCCCAGCATTTT.

The genes are TRBV3-1 (or the pseudogene TRBV3-2) and TRBJ2-1; 9 nucleotides line up with TRBD1. The CDR3 is 16 amino acids. Germline loops: CDR1 LGHDT, CDR2 YNNKEL (reference sequence). The ends lost 1 base at V and 7 bases at J; junction bases unmatched: 8. The CDR3 is CASSQGVQGAGNEQFF. The CDR3 region has the DNA TGTGCCAGCAGCCAAGGGGTACAGGGGGCGGGTAATGAGCAGTTCTTC.

Only a few counts were recorded for this clone. The chain has TRBV6-5 and TRBJ1-2; no reliable D call. From germline, CDR1 is MNHEY and CDR2 SVGAGI. CDR3 length: 13 residues. V gave up 7 bases and J gave up 4 bases, with 13 bases separating them. The CDR3 spells CASMPGRIYGYTF. DNA for the CDR3: TGTGCCAGCATGCCCGGGAGGATCTATGGCTACACCTTC.

In the case of this clone: A much larger clone sits a single nucleotide away, making a read error possible. The genes are TRBV5-6 and TRBJ1-2, with TRBD1 matching 8 bases. The ends lost 4 bases at V and 2 bases at J; junction bases unmatched: 1. CDR1 and CDR2 (germline): SGHDT, YYEEEE. The CDR3 is made up of 13 amino acids. As DNA, the CDR3 is TGTGCCAGCAGCGGACAGGGAAACTATGGCTACACCTTC. This encodes CASSGQGNYGYTF. Variable domain in full (rest from reference TRBV5-6 and TRBJ1-2): DAGVTQSPTHLIKTRGQQVTLRCSPKSGHDTVSWYQQALGQGPQFIFQYYEEEERQRGNFPDRFSGHQFPNYSSELNVNALLLGDSALYLCASSGQGNYGYTFGSGTRLTVV.

This chain links TRBV12-5 with TRBJ1-1; D unresolved. V lost 7 bases, J lost 1 base, and 10 bases lay in between. The germline CDR1 and CDR2 sequences are LGHNT and FRNRAP. This CDR3 has 13 amino acids. The DNA for the CDR3 is TGTGCTAGTGCCCCGACGGGGAACACTGAAGCTTTCTTT. Protein: CASAPTGNTEAFF.